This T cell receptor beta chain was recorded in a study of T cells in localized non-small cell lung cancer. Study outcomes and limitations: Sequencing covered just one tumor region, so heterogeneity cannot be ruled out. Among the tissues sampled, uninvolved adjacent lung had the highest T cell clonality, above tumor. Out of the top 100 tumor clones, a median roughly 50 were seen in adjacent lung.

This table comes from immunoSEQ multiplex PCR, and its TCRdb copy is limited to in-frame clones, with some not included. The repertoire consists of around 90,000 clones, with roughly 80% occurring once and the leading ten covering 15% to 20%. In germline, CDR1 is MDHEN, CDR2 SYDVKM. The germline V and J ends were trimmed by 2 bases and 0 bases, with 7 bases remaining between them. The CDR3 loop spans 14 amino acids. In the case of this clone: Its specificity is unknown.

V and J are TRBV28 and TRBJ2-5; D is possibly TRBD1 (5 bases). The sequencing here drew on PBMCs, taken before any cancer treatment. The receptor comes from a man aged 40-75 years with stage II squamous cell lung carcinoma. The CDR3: CASSLRGYQETQYF. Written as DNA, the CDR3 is TGTGCCAGCAGTTTAAGGGGCTACCAAGAGACCCAGTACTTC.